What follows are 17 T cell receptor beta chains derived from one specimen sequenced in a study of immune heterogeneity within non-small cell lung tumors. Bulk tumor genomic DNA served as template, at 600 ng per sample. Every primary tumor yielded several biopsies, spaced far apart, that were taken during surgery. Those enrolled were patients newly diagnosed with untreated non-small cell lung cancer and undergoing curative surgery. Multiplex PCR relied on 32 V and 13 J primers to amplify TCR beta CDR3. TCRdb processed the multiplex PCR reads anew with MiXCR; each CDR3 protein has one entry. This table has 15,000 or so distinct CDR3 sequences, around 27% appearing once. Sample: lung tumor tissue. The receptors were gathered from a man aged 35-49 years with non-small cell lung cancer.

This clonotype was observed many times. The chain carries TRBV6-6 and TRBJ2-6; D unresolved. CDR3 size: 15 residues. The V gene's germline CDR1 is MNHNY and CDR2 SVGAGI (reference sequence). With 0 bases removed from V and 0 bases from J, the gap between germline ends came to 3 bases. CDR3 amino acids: CASSYSYSGANVLTF. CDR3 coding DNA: TGTGCCAGCAGTTACTCCTACTCTGGGGCCAACGTCCTGACTTTC.

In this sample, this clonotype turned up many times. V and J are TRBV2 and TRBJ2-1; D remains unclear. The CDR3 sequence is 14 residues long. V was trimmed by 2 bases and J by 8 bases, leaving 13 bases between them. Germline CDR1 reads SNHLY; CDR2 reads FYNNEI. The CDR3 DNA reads TGTGCCAGCAGTGAAATCGTCAGGAGCGATGAGCAGTTCTTC. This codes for CASSEIVRSDEQFF.

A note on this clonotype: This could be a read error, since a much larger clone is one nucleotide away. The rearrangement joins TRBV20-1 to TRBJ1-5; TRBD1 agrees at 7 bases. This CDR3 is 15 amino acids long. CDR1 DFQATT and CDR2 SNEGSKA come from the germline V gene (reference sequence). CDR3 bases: TGCAGTGCTCGTGACAGGGTACTTAGCAATCAGACCCAGCATTTT. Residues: CSARDRVLSNQTQHF.

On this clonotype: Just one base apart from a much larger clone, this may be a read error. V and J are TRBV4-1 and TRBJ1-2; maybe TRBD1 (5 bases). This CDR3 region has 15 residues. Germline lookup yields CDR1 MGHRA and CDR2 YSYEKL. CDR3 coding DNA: TGCACCAGCAGCCAGGCCTCTACAGGCCTCTTGGGCTACACCTTC. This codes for CTSSQASTGLLGYTF.

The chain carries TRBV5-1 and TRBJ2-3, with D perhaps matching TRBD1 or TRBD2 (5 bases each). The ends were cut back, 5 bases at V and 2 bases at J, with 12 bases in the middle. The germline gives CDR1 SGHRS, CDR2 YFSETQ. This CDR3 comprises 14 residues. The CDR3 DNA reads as TGCGCCAGCAGTTCTGGGGACCTCACAGATACGCAGTATTTT. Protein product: CASSSGDLTDTQYF. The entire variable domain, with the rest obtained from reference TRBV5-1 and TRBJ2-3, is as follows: KAGVTQTPRYLIKTRGQQVTLSCSPISGHRSVSWYQQTPGQGLQFLFEYFSETQRNKGNFPGRFSGRQFSNSRSEMNVSTLELGDSALYLCASSSGDLTDTQYFGPGTRLTVL.

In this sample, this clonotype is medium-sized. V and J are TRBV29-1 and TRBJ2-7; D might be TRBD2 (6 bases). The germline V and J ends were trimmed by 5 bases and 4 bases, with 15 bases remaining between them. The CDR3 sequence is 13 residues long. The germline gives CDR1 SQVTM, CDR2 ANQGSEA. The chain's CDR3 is CSVQAGLYYEQYF. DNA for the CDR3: TGCAGCGTTCAAGCGGGCCTCTATTACGAGCAGTACTTC.

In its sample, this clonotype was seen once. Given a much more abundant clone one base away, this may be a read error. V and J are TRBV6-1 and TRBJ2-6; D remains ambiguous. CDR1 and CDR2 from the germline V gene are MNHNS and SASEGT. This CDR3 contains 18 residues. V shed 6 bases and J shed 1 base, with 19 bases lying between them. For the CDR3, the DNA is TGTGCCAGCAGCGATCACCCCTGGACGGCGTCTGGGGCCAACGTCCTGACTTTC. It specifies CASSDHPWTASGANVLTF.

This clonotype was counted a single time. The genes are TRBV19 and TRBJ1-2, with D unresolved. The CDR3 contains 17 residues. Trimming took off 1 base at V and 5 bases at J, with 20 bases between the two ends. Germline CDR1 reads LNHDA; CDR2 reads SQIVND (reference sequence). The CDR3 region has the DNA TGTGCCAGTAGTATAGTGGTGATGGGAGCGCCTTGGTATGGCTACACCTTC. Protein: CASSIVVMGAPWYGYTF.

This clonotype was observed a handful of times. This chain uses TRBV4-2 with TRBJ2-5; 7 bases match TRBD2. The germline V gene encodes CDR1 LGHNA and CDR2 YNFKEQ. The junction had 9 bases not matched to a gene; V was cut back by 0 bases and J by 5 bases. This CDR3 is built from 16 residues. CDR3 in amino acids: CASSQEFASGGETQYF. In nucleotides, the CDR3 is TGTGCCAGCAGCCAAGAATTCGCTAGCGGTGGGGAGACCCAGTACTTC.

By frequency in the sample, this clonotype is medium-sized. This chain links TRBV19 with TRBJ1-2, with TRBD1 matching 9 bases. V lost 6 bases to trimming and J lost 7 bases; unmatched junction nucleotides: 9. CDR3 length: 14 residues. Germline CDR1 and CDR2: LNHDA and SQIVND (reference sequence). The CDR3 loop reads CASSPGQGSLGYTF. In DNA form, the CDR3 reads TGTGCCAGTAGCCCGGGACAGGGTTCCCTTGGCTACACCTTC.

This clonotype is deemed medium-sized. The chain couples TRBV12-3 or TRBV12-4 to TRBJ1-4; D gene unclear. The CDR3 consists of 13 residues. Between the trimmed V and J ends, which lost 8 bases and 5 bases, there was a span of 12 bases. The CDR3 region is CASSRGINEKLFF. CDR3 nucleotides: TGTGCCAGCTCTCGGGGTATCAATGAAAAACTGTTTTTT.

This CDR3 reads CSASGNTDTQYF. The CDR3 nucleotides read TGCAGTGCTAGCGGGAACACAGATACGCAGTATTTT. The rearrangement uses TRBV20-1 and TRBJ2-3; a possible D gene is TRBD2 (5 bases). Trimming removed 3 bases at V and 2 bases at J, with 6 bases between. Germline V gives CDR1 DFQATT, CDR2 SNEGSKA (reference sequence). The CDR3 is 12 amino acids.

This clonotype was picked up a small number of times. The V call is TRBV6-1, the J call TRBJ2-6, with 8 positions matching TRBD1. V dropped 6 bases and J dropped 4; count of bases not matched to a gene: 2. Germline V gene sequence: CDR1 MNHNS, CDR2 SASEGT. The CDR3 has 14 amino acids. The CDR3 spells CASRTGVGANVLTF. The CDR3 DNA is TGTGCCAGCAGGACAGGGGTCGGGGCCAACGTCCTGACTTTC.

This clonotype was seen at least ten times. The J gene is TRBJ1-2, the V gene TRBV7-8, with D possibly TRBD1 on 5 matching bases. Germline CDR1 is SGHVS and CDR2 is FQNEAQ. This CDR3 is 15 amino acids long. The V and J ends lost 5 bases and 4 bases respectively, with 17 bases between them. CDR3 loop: CASSAEAGVVYGYTF. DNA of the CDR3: TGTGCCAGCAGCGCAGAGGCGGGGGTGGTCTATGGCTACACCTTC.

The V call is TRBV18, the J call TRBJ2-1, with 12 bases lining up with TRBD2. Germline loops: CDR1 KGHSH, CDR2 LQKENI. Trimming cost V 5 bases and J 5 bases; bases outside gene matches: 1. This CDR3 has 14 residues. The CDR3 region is CASSRTSGDNEQFF. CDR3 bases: TGTGCCAGCTCAAGGACTAGCGGGGACAATGAGCAGTTCTTC.

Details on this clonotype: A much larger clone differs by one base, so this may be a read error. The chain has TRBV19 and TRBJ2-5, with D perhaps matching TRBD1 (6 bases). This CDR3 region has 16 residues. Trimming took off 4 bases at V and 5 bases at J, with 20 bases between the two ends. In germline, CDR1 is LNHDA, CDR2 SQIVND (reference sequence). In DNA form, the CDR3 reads TGTGCCAGTAGTACAACCAGGTCAGGGGCTGGGGAGACCCAGTACTTC. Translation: CASSTTRSGAGETQYF.

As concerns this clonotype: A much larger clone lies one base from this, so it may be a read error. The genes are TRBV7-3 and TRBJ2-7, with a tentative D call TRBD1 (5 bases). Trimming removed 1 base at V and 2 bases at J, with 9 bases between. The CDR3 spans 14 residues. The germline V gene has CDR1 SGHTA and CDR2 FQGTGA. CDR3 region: CASSLKYRTYEQYF. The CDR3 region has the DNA TGTGCCAGCAGCTTAAAGTACAGGACCTACGAGCAGTACTTC.